The T cell receptor (beta chain) under discussion was sequenced for a study of blood T cell dynamics during melanoma immunotherapy. Study background: First-line therapy was either pembrolizumab or nivolumab with ipilimumab for metastatic melanoma.

This CDR3 comprises 14 residues. Germline lookup yields CDR1 LGHNT and CDR2 FRNRAP. Time point specified: week 3, after first cycle of checkpoint inhibitor. Apart from a couple of fast progressors, RECIST 1.1 response was judged 12 weeks post-infusion. Prior systemic cancer therapy, immunosuppressant use and other active malignancies excluded patients. The protocol was immunoSEQ multiplex PCR, while the TCRdb copy is restricted to in-frame clones and leaves out a portion. The table has thousands of clones, 70% to 90% seen once; the top ten hold 2% to 2.5%. Remarks on this clone: Its antigen is as yet unknown. One junction end does not reproduce the germline sequence, and a read error may be involved.

Regarding the study as a whole: Clones driving repertoire changes may be melanoma-specific or general immune activation.

V is TRBV12-5 and J is TRBJ2-7; 12 positions agree with TRBD2. This clonotype was obtained from a human donor with melanoma. Source: blood, taken from a patient treated with checkpoint blockade. The DNA of the CDR3 is TGTGCTAGTGGTTTGGGATTGGAGACTAGCGGGAGCTTCTTC. This codes for CASGLGLETSGSFF. Variable domain in full (rest from reference TRBV12-5 and TRBJ2-7): DARVTQTPRHKVTEMGQEVTMRCQPILGHNTVFWYRQTMMQGLELLAYFRNRAPLDDSGMPKDRFSAEMPDATLATLKIQPSEPRDSAVYFCASGLGLETSGSFFGPGTRLTVT.